The 18 T cell receptor beta chains below were found in one sample sequenced in a study of blood T cell repertoires in COVID-19. Sequencing was performed with immunoSEQ multiplex PCR; in TCRdb, only in-frame clones are kept and a portion is missing. Of under 100,000 clones listed, more than 80% were seen once; the top ten hold about 13%. The sequencing sample was made of peripheral blood. The receptors stem from a human donor in a cohort sampled during active COVID-19.

The chain carries TRBV28 and TRBJ1-1; D is undetermined. This CDR3 is 15 amino acids long. The germline CDR1 and CDR2 sequences are MDHEN and SYDVKM. The germline V and J ends were trimmed by 1 base and 0 bases, with 9 bases remaining between them. The CDR3 is CASSLLAAMNTEAFF. The CDR3 DNA is TGTGCCAGCAGTTTATTGGCAGCGATGAACACTGAAGCTTTCTTT.

The chain employs TRBV7-9 and TRBJ2-1, with 8 bases matching TRBD1. Germline CDR1 is SEHNR and CDR2 is FQNEAQ (reference sequence). The CDR3 has 16 residues. With 5 bases clipped from V and 2 bases from J, the junction kept 8 bases outside the gene matches. The CDR3 DNA sequence: TGTGCCAGCAGCACTAGGGGGACAGGAACCTACAATGAGCAGTTCTTC. Translating gives CASSTRGTGTYNEQFF.

The sample holds one count of this clone. The chain combines TRBV6-4 with TRBJ1-6, with D uncertain. V was trimmed by 5 bases and J by 7 bases, leaving 9 bases between them. Germline V gene sequence: CDR1 MRHNA, CDR2 SNTAGT. This CDR3 is 13 amino acids long. The CDR3 nucleotides are TGTGCCAGCAGTCAGACGGAGAATTCACCCCTCCACTTT. This translates into CASSQTENSPLHF.

This sequence joins TRBV7-8 and TRBJ1-2, with 10 bases fitting TRBD1. The CDR3 is 18 amino acids. In germline, CDR1 is SGHVS, CDR2 FQNEAQ. V lost 5 bases, J lost 4 bases, and 16 bases stayed unmatched. The CDR3 DNA reads as TGTGCCAGCAGCGAACCCTTGACAGGGGGCGCGAGGCGCTATGGCTACACCTTC. This translates into CASSEPLTGGARRYGYTF.

CDR3 nucleotide sequence: TGTGCCAGCAGCTCTTATCAGCCCCAGCATTTT. Protein: CASSSYQPQHF. V usage is TRBV5-8 and J usage is TRBJ1-5; D is undetermined. V lost 3 bases and J 5 bases, leaving 3 bases between the germline ends. The CDR3 loop spans 11 amino acids. Germline CDR1 is SGHTS and CDR2 is YDEGEE.

The chain links TRBV5-5 to TRBJ1-1; possibly TRBD1 for D (6 bases). The CDR3 extends over 13 amino acids. The germline V gene has CDR1 SGHKS and CDR2 YYEKEE (reference sequence). V lost 2 bases and J 4 bases, leaving 9 bases between the germline ends. This CDR3 is CASSFRGATEAFF. CDR3 sequence (DNA): TGTGCCAGCAGCTTCCGGGGGGCCACTGAAGCTTTCTTT.

This clone was counted a few times. V usage is TRBV5-4 and J usage is TRBJ2-2, with D perhaps matching TRBD2 (6 bases). CDR3 length: 14 residues. Germline V gene sequence: CDR1 SGHNT, CDR2 YYREEE (reference sequence). V was trimmed by 1 base and J by 5 bases, leaving 9 bases between them. The CDR3 loop reads CASSLSGRTGELFF. CDR3 in DNA: TGTGCCAGCAGCTTGTCAGGGAGGACCGGGGAGCTGTTTTTT.

The gene calls are TRBV28 and TRBJ2-2; D possibly corresponds to TRBD1 (5 bases). This CDR3 has 14 amino acids. Germline V CDR1 and CDR2: MDHEN, SYDVKM. Trimming cost V 7 bases and J 5 bases, with 14 bases left between them. The CDR3 region has the DNA TGTGCCAGCACCCCATACAGGACAACCGGGGAGCTGTTTTTT. This translates into CASTPYRTTGELFF.

The chain links TRBV6-5 to TRBJ2-7, with 9 bases matching TRBD1. CDR1 is MNHEY, CDR2 SVGAGI, per germline. CDR3 length equals 14 residues. The V segment lost 6 bases and the J segment 3 bases; nucleotides outside the gene matches: 6. CDR3 sequence: CASSLRQGVYEQYF. The CDR3 DNA reads as TGTGCCAGCAGCCTCCGACAGGGGGTCTACGAGCAGTACTTC.

In DNA, the CDR3 is TGTGCCAGCAGCTTAGCTGGGGCCCGTGGAAACACCATATATTTT. Translating gives CASSLAGARGNTIYF. The rearrangement links TRBV7-9 to TRBJ1-3; the D gene is possibly TRBD1 (5 bases). Deletions cut 0 bases from V and 3 bases from J, with 9 bases between. In germline, CDR1 is SEHNR, CDR2 FQNEAQ (reference sequence). This CDR3 has 15 residues.

The chain is built from TRBV27 and TRBJ1-1, with 9 bases that match TRBD1. The germline CDR1 and CDR2 sequences are MNHEY and SMNVEV (reference sequence). The V gene end was trimmed by 2 bases and the J gene end by 1 base; junction bases not matched to a gene: 8. This CDR3 is built from 17 residues. The CDR3 nucleotides read TGTGCCAGCAGTTTAGGACAGGGGTTTGTTTCGAACACTGAAGCTTTCTTT. This translates into CASSLGQGFVSNTEAFF.

In this sample, this clone turned up a few times. This sequence joins TRBV5-4 and TRBJ2-2; possible D gene TRBD2, 5 bases. This CDR3 comprises 14 residues. Looked up from germline, CDR1 is SGHNT and CDR2 is YYREEE (reference sequence). V was shortened by 4 bases and J by 8 bases, with 15 bases between the two germline ends. The CDR3 region is CASSLERGEGELFF. The CDR3 DNA reads as TGTGCCAGCAGCCTCGAACGGGGAGAAGGGGAGCTGTTTTTT.

The chain carries TRBV4-1 and TRBJ2-2; weak D call: TRBD1 (5 bases). The CDR3 loop spans 16 amino acids. Germline loops: CDR1 MGHRA, CDR2 YSYEKL. The V and J ends lost 1 base and 5 bases respectively, with 14 bases between them. The CDR3 DNA follows: TGCGCCAGCAGCCAAGTCGGCCAGGGCAGGACCGGGGAGCTGTTTTTT. Amino acids: CASSQVGQGRTGELFF.

The chain has TRBV18 and TRBJ1-3; D gene unclear. V was pared by 1 base and J by 0 bases, with 4 bases between. This CDR3 has 14 residues. The germline CDR1 and CDR2 sequences are KGHSH and LQKENI. The CDR3 sequence: CASSPLISGNTIYF. CDR3 nucleotide sequence: TGTGCCAGCTCACCACTAATCTCTGGAAACACCATATATTTT.

The V call is TRBV6-1, the J call TRBJ1-2, with 7 bases that match TRBD1. With V trimmed by 1 base and J by 2 bases, 4 bases remained unmatched. The germline CDR1 and CDR2 sequences are MNHNS and SASEGT. CDR3 length equals 15 residues. CDR3 in DNA: TGTGCCAGCAGTGAAGTGGAGACAGGGAACTATGGCTACACCTTC. Its translation: CASSEVETGNYGYTF.

The rearrangement joins TRBV6-2 or TRBV6-3 to TRBJ2-7; the match to TRBD1 covers 12 bases. The length of the CDR3 is 15 residues. V lost 5 bases and J lost 7; bases outside the gene matches: 9. CDR1 is MNHEY, CDR2 SVGEGT, per germline. CDR3 DNA: TGTGCCAGCAGTGACCCGGGACAGGGGGCCGGGGAGCAGTACTTC. This encodes CASSDPGQGAGEQYF.

The chain carries TRBV10-3 and TRBJ1-2; TRBD1 agrees at 10 bases. The V gene end was trimmed by 5 bases and the J gene end by 3 bases; junction bases not matched to a gene: 18. CDR1 is ENHRY, CDR2 SYGVKD, per germline. This CDR3 comprises 19 residues. The CDR3 is CAISTEPGQGSRGDYGYTF. DNA for the CDR3: TGTGCCATCAGTACCGAGCCGGGACAGGGGTCGCGTGGCGACTATGGCTACACCTTC.

V is TRBV7-8 and J is TRBJ1-1; 10 positions agree with TRBD1. V dropped 5 bases and J dropped 4; count of bases not matched to a gene: 4. The CDR3 totals 14 residues. CDR1 is SGHVS, CDR2 FQNEAQ, per germline. Here the CDR3 reads CASSTRTGGTEAFF. The DNA for the CDR3 is TGTGCCAGCAGCACCCGGACAGGGGGCACTGAAGCTTTCTTT.